This passage covers 16 T cell receptor beta chains from one sample sequenced in a study of blood T cell repertoires in COVID-19. Here immunoSEQ multiplex PCR was the method, and the copy in TCRdb shows in-frame clones only, minus some. The data show roughly 70,000 clones, more than 75% seen once. The sample was peripheral blood. These receptors originate from a human donor in a cohort sampled during active COVID-19.

The chain combines TRBV3-1 (or the pseudogene TRBV3-2) with TRBJ2-7; TRBD2 agrees at 14 bases. The length of the CDR3 is 17 residues. Germline V gene data show CDR1 as LGHDT and CDR2 as YNNKEL (reference sequence). The junction had 12 bases not matched to a gene; V was cut back by 4 bases and J by 7 bases. The DNA for the CDR3 is TGTGCCAGCAGCCGCATACCTCCGGGACTAGCGGGAGTAGAGCAGTACTTC. Encoded protein: CASSRIPPGLAGVEQYF.

The chain carries TRBV6-5 and TRBJ2-1, with D possibly matching TRBD1 (5 bases). Trimming shortened V by 6 bases and J by 8 bases, and 17 bases separated the two germline ends. The CDR3 is made up of 14 amino acids. CDR1 and CDR2 (germline): MNHEY, SVGAGI. Here the CDR3 DNA reads TGTGCCAGCAGCTCCCTAATCATGACAGATGAGCAGTTCTTC. It encodes CASSSLIMTDEQFF.

This chain links TRBV3-1 (or the pseudogene TRBV3-2) with TRBJ2-3; 14 nucleotides align to TRBD2. Germline V lookup: CDR1 LGHDT, CDR2 YNNKEL (reference sequence). This CDR3 has 18 amino acids. After removal of 4 bases from V and 4 bases from J, the junction contained 10 bases not matched to a gene. CDR3 nucleotide sequence: TGTGCCAGCAGCCCTTCTGGGACTAGCGGGAGATGGCCAGATACGCAGTATTTT. Residues: CASSPSGTSGRWPDTQYF.

V gene TRBV10-3 combines with J gene TRBJ2-1; D perhaps matches TRBD1 (6 bases). Looked up from germline, CDR1 is ENHRY and CDR2 is SYGVKD. Deletions cut 4 bases from V and 4 bases from J, with 17 bases between. This CDR3 has 16 residues. The CDR3 region is CAISGTPRDNYNEQFF. CDR3 DNA: TGTGCCATCAGTGGTACCCCAAGGGACAATTACAATGAGCAGTTCTTC.

V gene TRBV7-9 combines with J gene TRBJ2-1; no clear D. V dropped 4 bases and J dropped 7 bases, with 17 bases sitting between them. Germline CDR1 SEHNR, CDR2 FQNEAQ (reference sequence). This CDR3 spans 15 amino acids. The CDR3 bases are TGTGCCAGCAGCTCCCCCGTTGAGTATTCTAATGAGCAGTTCTTC. Translating gives CASSSPVEYSNEQFF. The whole variable domain, remainder taken from reference TRBV7-9 and TRBJ2-1, is DTGVSQNPRHKITKRGQNVTFRCDPISEHNRLYWYRQTLGQGPEFLTYFQNEAQLEKSRLLSDRFSAERPKGSFSTLEIQRTEQGDSAMYLCASSSPVEYSNEQFFGPGTRLTVL.

This rearrangement joins TRBV6-5 to TRBJ2-5; 9 bases agree with TRBD1. CDR1 MNHEY and CDR2 SVGAGI come from the germline V gene. The CDR3 is 15 residues long. V was pared by 6 bases and J by 4 bases, with 9 bases of the junction left unmatched. For the CDR3, the DNA is TGTGCCAGCAGCGGGACAGGGCAAAGGGGAGAGACCCAGTACTTC. Encoded protein: CASSGTGQRGETQYF.

This chain uses TRBV11-3 with TRBJ2-3, with a weak D call TRBD1 (6 bases). Trimming left V 6 bases short and J 4 bases short, with 11 bases between. Germline CDR1 SGHNT, CDR2 YENEEA. The CDR3 runs to 13 residues. The CDR3 bases are TGTGCCAGCAGGGCTCCAGGGGCAGATACGCAGTATTTT. Protein sequence: CASRAPGADTQYF.

J is TRBJ2-2 and V is TRBV24-1; D not resolved. The V end was cut by 3 bases, the J end by 6 bases, with 16 bases between. The CDR3 loop spans 16 amino acids. Germline V gene lookup returns CDR1 KGHDR and CDR2 SFDVKD. The CDR3 protein is CATSDPTPSAPGELFF. CDR3 nucleotides: TGTGCCACCAGTGATCCAACCCCGAGTGCGCCCGGGGAGCTGTTTTTT.

The V and J genes are TRBV9 and TRBJ2-1; a possible D gene is TRBD2 (6 bases). This CDR3 has 15 amino acids. Trimming took off 1 base at V and 2 bases at J, with 10 bases between the two ends. The germline gives CDR1 SGDLS, CDR2 YYNGEE. The CDR3 coding sequence is TGTGCCAGCAGCGTAACGGGAGACCCCTACAATGAGCAGTTCTTC. Its translation: CASSVTGDPYNEQFF.

V gene TRBV5-6 combines with J gene TRBJ1-2, with 9 bases matching TRBD1. The CDR3 loop spans 14 amino acids. The V segment lost 4 bases and the J segment 4 bases; nucleotides outside the gene matches: 5. Per the germline V gene, CDR1 is SGHDT and CDR2 is YYEEEE. CDR3 region: CASSPGTGFYGYTF. Here the CDR3 DNA reads TGTGCCAGCAGCCCCGGGACAGGGTTCTATGGCTACACCTTC.

The chain joins TRBV5-6 to TRBJ2-3; TRBD1 might be the D (5 bases). Trimming stripped 1 base from V and 1 base from J, with 10 bases between. Germline CDR1 reads SGHDT; CDR2 reads YYEEEE. CDR3 length equals 15 residues. CDR3 in amino acids: CASSLRTWGTDTQYF. CDR3 in DNA: TGTGCCAGCAGCTTGCGGACATGGGGCACAGATACGCAGTATTTT.

The rearrangement joins TRBV19 to TRBJ1-2; D is possibly TRBD1 (5 bases). The germline V gene has CDR1 LNHDA and CDR2 SQIVND (reference sequence). Between the trimmed V and J ends, which lost 3 bases and 4 bases, there was a span of 21 bases. The CDR3 consists of 17 residues. The DNA for the CDR3 is TGTGCCAGTAGTATCTTAGCGGTGGGCAGGGCACCCTATGGCTACACCTTC. Translating gives CASSILAVGRAPYGYTF.

This clone was recorded once. This rearrangement joins TRBV7-9 to TRBJ1-4, with D hard to call. Per the germline V gene, CDR1 is SEHNR and CDR2 is FQNEAQ (reference sequence). The CDR3 runs 14 residues. V was trimmed by 3 bases and J by 6 bases, leaving 11 bases between them. The CDR3 protein is CASSFRAGDEKLFF. CDR3 nucleotide sequence: TGTGCCAGCAGCTTCCGGGCGGGTGATGAAAAACTGTTTTTT.

The J gene is TRBJ2-1, the V gene TRBV5-1; 10 bases fit TRBD2. Looked up from germline, CDR1 is SGHRS and CDR2 is YFSETQ. With V trimmed by 2 bases and J by 7 bases, 3 bases remained unmatched. The CDR3 contains 14 residues. CDR3 in amino acids: CASSLSGRGNEQFF. The CDR3 nucleotides are TGCGCCAGCAGCTTAAGCGGGAGGGGGAATGAGCAGTTCTTC.

V is TRBV11-3 and J is TRBJ2-1, with 8 bases matching TRBD2. Trimming at V came to 5 bases and at J to 7 bases, leaving 16 bases not matched to a gene. The CDR3 spans 17 residues. Germline loops: CDR1 SGHNT, CDR2 YENEEA. The CDR3 coding sequence is TGTGCCAGCAGCCCACTCTTAGCGGGAAAACGTGGGAATGAGCAGTTCTTC. The encoded protein is CASSPLLAGKRGNEQFF.

The chain employs TRBV7-2 and TRBJ2-2, with D tentatively TRBD2 (6 bases). Germline V gene lookup returns CDR1 SGHTA and CDR2 FQGNSA. This CDR3 spans 14 amino acids. V lost 1 base to trimming and J lost 7 bases, with 10 bases between them. CDR3 sequence: CASSLGTNVGELFF. The CDR3, as DNA: TGTGCCAGCAGCTTAGGGACTAATGTCGGGGAGCTGTTTTTT.